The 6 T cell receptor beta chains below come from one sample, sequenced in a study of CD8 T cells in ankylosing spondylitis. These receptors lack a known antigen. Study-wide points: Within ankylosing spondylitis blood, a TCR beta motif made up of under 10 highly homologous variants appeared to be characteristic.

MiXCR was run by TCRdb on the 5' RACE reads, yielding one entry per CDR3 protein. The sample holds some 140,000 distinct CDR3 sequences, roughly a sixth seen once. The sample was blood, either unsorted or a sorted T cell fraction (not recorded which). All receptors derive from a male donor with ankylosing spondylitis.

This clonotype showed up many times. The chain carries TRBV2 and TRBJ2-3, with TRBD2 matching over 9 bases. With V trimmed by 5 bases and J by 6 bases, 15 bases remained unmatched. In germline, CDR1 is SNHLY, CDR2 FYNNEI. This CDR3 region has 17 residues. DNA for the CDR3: TGTGCCAGCAGTTTTCGGACTAGCGCGCTCGTGAGCGATACGCAGTATTTT. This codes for CASSFRTSALVSDTQYF.

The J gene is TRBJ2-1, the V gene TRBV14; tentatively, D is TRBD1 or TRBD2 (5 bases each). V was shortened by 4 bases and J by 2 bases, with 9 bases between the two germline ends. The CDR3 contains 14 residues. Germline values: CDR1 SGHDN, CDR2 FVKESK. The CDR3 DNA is TGTGCCAGCAGCCCGGGGCCGGCCTACAATGAGCAGTTCTTC. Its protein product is CASSPGPAYNEQFF.

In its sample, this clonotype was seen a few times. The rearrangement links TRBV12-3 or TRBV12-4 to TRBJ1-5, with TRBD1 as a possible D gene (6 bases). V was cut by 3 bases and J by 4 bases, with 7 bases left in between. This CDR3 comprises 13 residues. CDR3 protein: CASSFQGNQPQHF. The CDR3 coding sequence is TGTGCCAGCAGTTTCCAGGGGAATCAGCCCCAGCATTTT.

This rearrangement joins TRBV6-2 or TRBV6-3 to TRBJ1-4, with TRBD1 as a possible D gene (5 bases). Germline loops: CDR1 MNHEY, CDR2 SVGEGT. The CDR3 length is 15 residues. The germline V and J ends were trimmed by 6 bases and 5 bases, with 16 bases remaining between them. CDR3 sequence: CASSGPGPINEKLFF. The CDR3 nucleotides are TGTGCCAGCAGCGGTCCGGGACCGATCAATGAAAAACTGTTTTTT.

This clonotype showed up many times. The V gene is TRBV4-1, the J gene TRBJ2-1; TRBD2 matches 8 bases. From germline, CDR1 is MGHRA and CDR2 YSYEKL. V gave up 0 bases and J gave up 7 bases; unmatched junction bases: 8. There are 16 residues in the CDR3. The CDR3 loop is CASSQDTAGVGNEQFF. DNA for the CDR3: TGCGCCAGCAGCCAAGATACAGCGGGAGTAGGTAATGAGCAGTTCTTC.

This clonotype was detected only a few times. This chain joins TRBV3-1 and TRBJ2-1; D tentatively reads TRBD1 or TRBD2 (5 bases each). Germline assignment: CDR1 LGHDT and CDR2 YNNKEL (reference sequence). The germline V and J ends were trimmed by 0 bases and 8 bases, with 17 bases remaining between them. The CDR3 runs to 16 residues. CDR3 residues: CASSQEETFGGYEQFF. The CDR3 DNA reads TGTGCCAGCAGCCAAGAAGAGACGTTTGGGGGTTATGAGCAGTTCTTC.